These 21 T cell receptor beta chains originate from one sample sequenced in a study of T cells expressing NK-cell markers. TCRdb re-analyzed the 5' RACE reads; it lists each CDR3 protein once, without DNA. The table lists 350,000 to 450,000 distinct CDR3 sequences, with roughly 5.2% in the top ten. Material: blood T cells: a sorted CD56 or NKG2C T cell subset, CD4+ or CD8+ T cells, or bulk PBMC T cells (not recorded which). The receptors shown here come from a man aged 18-75 years in good health.

V gene TRBV5-6 combines with J gene TRBJ2-1; TCRdb's D call, TRBD2, is unchecked because there is no DNA. The CDR3 spans 14 residues. Germline V gives CDR1 SGHDT, CDR2 YYEEEE. The CDR3 region is CASKSGLVYNEQFF.

The chain links TRBV7-2 to TRBJ2-5; TCRdb's D call, TRBD2, is unchecked because there is no DNA. Looked up from germline, CDR1 is SGHTA and CDR2 is FQGNSA. The CDR3 covers 16 residues. This CDR3 is CASSLKDGLVRATQYF. The complete variable domain, with remaining parts taken from reference TRBV7-2 and TRBJ2-5, reads GAGVSQSPSNKVTEKGKDVELRCDPISGHTALYWYRQSLGQGLEFLIYFQGNSAPDKSGLPSDRFSAERTGGSVSTLTIQRTQQEDSAVYLCASSLKDGLVRATQYFGPGTRLLVL.

This chain links TRBV30 with TRBJ1-6; TCRdb designates TRBD1, a call that cannot be tested without DNA. Germline assignment: CDR1 GTSNPN and CDR2 SVGIG (reference sequence). This CDR3 comprises 14 residues. The CDR3 region is CAWSKDRGDSPLHF.

The chain is built from TRBV12-3 or TRBV12-4 and TRBJ2-3. The CDR3 runs 13 residues. This chain's CDR3 is CASRPQPSDTQYF.

The rearrangement joins TRBV27 to TRBJ1-4; as DNA is missing, the TRBD1 call by TCRdb cannot be tested. The CDR3 has 16 amino acids. Per the germline V gene, CDR1 is MNHEY and CDR2 is SMNVEV (reference sequence). CDR3 region: CASSLNYRGQSEKLFF.

Here the CDR3 reads CSATNRGPSSPLHF. V usage is TRBV20-1 and J usage is TRBJ1-6. The CDR3 runs 14 residues. CDR1 and CDR2 from the germline V gene are DFQATT and SNEGSKA (reference sequence).

This chain connects TRBV20-1 to TRBJ2-7; TCRdb reports TRBD2, a call that lacks DNA to check it against. Germline CDR1 DFQATT, CDR2 SNEGSKA (reference sequence). The CDR3 consists of 14 residues. The CDR3 sequence: CSARRLEEPYEQYF.

The genes are TRBV11-2 and TRBJ2-3; TCRdb names TRBD2, which stays unverified in the absence of DNA. CDR1 SGHAT and CDR2 FQNNGV come from the germline V gene. CDR3 size: 12 residues. This CDR3 is CASSLTSLTQYF.

The chain couples TRBV7-3 to TRBJ2-7; TCRdb selects TRBD1, and the lack of DNA leaves this call unchecked. Looked up from germline, CDR1 is SGHTA and CDR2 is FQGTGA. The CDR3 totals 14 residues. CDR3 in amino acids: CASSLEPLEGEQYF.

The chain combines TRBV20-1 with TRBJ1-1. The CDR3 length is 16 residues. The germline CDR1 and CDR2 sequences are DFQATT and SNEGSKA (reference sequence). The CDR3 sequence: CSARVLQGPLNTEAFF.

The chain recombines TRBV10-3 with TRBJ2-3; TCRdb outputs TRBD2, but without DNA this stays unchecked. Germline CDR1 reads ENHRY; CDR2 reads SYGVKD. The CDR3 is 15 residues long. CDR3 in amino acids: CAISLGLAGADTQYF.

The rearrangement uses TRBV5-1 and TRBJ2-3; TCRdb calls TRBD1, which cannot be checked without DNA. CDR1 and CDR2 (germline): SGHRS, YFSETQ. This CDR3 spans 17 amino acids. This CDR3 is CASSIWGTGGRTDTQYF. Supplemented by reference TRBV5-1 and TRBJ2-3, the full variable domain reads KAGVTQTPRYLIKTRGQQVTLSCSPISGHRSVSWYQQTPGQGLQFLFEYFSETQRNKGNFPGRFSGRQFSNSRSEMNVSTLELGDSALYLCASSIWGTGGRTDTQYFGPGTRLTVL.

J is TRBJ2-7 and V is TRBV6-1. This CDR3 is built from 12 residues. CDR1 and CDR2 from the germline V gene are MNHNS and SASEGT. The CDR3 spells CASSRILSEQYF.

This chain links TRBV2 with TRBJ2-1. The CDR3 runs 13 residues. Germline V lookup: CDR1 SNHLY, CDR2 FYNNEI. The CDR3 loop is CASRRSSRDEQFF.

The chain employs TRBV5-1 and TRBJ2-3; TCRdb's D call of TRBD1 is untestable without DNA. CDR1 and CDR2 from the germline V gene are SGHRS and YFSETQ. The CDR3 length is 15 residues. The CDR3 loop reads CASSWRTGSTDTQYF.

V usage is TRBV11-2 and J usage is TRBJ2-4; with no DNA, the TCRdb D assignment of TRBD2 cannot be verified. CDR3 length: 18 amino acids. Per germline, CDR1 SGHAT and CDR2 FQNNGV. CDR3 residues: CASSLGTSGGVAKNIQYF. Combining the CDR3 with reference TRBV11-2 and TRBJ2-4 gives the whole variable domain EAGVAQSPRYKIIEKRQSVAFWCNPISGHATLYWYQQILGQGPKLLIQFQNNGVVDDSQLPKDRFSAERLKGVDSTLKIQPAKLEDSAVYLCASSLGTSGGVAKNIQYFGAGTRLSVL.

The chain employs TRBV20-1 and TRBJ2-1; TCRdb's D gene call, TRBD1, goes unchecked for lack of DNA. This CDR3 is 14 amino acids long. The V gene's germline CDR1 is DFQATT and CDR2 SNEGSKA (reference sequence). CDR3 in amino acids: CSARGEGASFKQFF.

The chain uses TRBV12-3 or TRBV12-4 and TRBJ1-2; the D call from TCRdb, TRBD1, cannot be confirmed without DNA. CDR3 length equals 15 residues. CDR3 loop: CASSREGTGHYGYTF.

The CDR3 loop is CASSTGLAVTGELFF. J is TRBJ2-2 and V is TRBV11-2; TCRdb calls TRBD2, which cannot be checked without DNA. Germline V lookup: CDR1 SGHAT, CDR2 FQNNGV. The CDR3 is made up of 15 amino acids. The entire variable domain, with the rest obtained from reference TRBV11-2 and TRBJ2-2, is as follows: EAGVAQSPRYKIIEKRQSVAFWCNPISGHATLYWYQQILGQGPKLLIQFQNNGVVDDSQLPKDRFSAERLKGVDSTLKIQPAKLEDSAVYLCASSTGLAVTGELFFGEGSRLTVL.

The rearrangement joins TRBV6-5 to TRBJ1-1; TCRdb's D call of TRBD1 is untestable without DNA. The CDR3 covers 15 residues. Germline V lookup: CDR1 MNHEY, CDR2 SVGAGI. The CDR3 protein is CASSYSIFGGAEAFF.

The rearrangement uses TRBV18 and TRBJ2-4; TCRdb names TRBD1, which stays unverified in the absence of DNA. This CDR3 has 17 residues. Germline V gene lookup returns CDR1 KGHSH and CDR2 LQKENI. Here the CDR3 reads CASSPPTPVVAKNIQYF.